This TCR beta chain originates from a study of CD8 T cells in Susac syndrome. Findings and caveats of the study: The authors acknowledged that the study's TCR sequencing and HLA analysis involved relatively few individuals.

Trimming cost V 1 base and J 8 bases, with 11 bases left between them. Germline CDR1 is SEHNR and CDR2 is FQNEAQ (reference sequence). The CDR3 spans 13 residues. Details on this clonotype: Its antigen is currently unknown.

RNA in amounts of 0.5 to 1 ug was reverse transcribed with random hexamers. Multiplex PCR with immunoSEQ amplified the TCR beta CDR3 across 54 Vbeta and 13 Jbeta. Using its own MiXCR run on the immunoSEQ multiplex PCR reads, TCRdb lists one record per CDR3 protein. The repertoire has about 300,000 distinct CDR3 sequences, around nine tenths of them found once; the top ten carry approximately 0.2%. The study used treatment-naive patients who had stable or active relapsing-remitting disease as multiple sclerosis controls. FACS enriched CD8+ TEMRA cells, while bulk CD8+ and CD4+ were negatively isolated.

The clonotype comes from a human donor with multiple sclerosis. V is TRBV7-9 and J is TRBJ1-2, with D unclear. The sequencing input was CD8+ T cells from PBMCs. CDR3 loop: CASSLESREGYTF. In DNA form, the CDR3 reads TGTGCCAGCAGCTTAGAATCACGGGAAGGCTACACCTTC.